This T cell receptor (beta chain) was documented in a study of siplizumab effects on memory and regulatory T cells. General study results and limits: In unstimulated cells, naive T cells appeared more diverse than memory T cells and seemed major alloresponse contributors.

Germline assignment: CDR1 MNHEY and CDR2 SMNVEV (reference sequence). The CDR3 has 16 amino acids. Trimming removed 1 base at V and 4 bases at J, with 11 bases between. To note about this clone: Its antigen remains unidentified.

Each sample contributed 85,000 to 100,000 TCR templates to the assay. Method: immunoSEQ multiplex PCR; TCRdb's copy keeps in-frame clones and lacks some. The data contain about 50,000 clones, roughly 93% of them singletons. The sequence came from a human donor in good health. The V gene is TRBV27, the J gene TRBJ1-6; D is unresolved. Material for sequencing was CD8+ T cells sorted from blood. In nucleotides, the CDR3 is TGTGCCAGCAGTTTATACCGGTCGGGGTATAATTCACCCCTCCACTTT. Translating gives CASSLYRSGYNSPLHF.